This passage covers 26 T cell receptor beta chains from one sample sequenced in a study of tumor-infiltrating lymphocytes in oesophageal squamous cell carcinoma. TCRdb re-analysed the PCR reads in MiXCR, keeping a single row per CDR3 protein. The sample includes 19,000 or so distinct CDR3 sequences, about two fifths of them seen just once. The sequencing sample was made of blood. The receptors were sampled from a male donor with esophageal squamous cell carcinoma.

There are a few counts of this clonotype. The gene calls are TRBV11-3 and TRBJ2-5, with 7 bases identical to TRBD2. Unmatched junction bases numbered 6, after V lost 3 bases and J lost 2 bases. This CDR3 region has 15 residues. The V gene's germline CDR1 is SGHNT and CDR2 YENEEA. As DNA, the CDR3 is TGTGCCAGCAGCTTGGAGGGGAGGGAACAAGAGACCCAGTACTTC. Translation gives CASSLEGREQETQYF.

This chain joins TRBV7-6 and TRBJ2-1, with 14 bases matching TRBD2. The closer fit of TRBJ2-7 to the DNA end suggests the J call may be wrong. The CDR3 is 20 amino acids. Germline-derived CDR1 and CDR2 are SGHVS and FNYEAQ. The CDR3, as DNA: TGTGCCAGCAGCGGGGCACCGGGACTAGCGGGAGAGCTCTCCTACAATGAGCAGTACTTC. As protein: CASSGAPGLAGELSYNEQYF.

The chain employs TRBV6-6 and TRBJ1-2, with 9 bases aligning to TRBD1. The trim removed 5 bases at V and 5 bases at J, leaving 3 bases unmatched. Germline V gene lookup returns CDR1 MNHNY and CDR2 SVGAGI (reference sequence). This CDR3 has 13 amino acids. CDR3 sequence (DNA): TGTGCCAGCAGTGTTGACAGGGGGTATGGCTACACCTTC. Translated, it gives CASSVDRGYGYTF.

In DNA, the CDR3 is TGTGCCAGCAGTTACAAGCTAGCGGGAGGATCCGAGCAGTACTTC. It specifies CASSYKLAGGSEQYF. The V call is TRBV6-1, the J call TRBJ2-6, with TRBD2 matching 11 bases. The end of the DNA is better explained by TRBJ2-7, so the J call may be wrong. This CDR3 is 15 amino acids long. Germline values: CDR1 MNHNS, CDR2 SASEGT.

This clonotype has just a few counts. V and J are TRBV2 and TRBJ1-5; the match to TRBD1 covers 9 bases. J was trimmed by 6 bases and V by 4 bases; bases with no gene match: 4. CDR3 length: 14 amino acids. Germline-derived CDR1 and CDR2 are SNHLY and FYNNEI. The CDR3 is CASSAQGASQPQHF. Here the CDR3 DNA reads TGTGCCAGCAGTGCACAGGGGGCGAGTCAGCCCCAGCATTTT.

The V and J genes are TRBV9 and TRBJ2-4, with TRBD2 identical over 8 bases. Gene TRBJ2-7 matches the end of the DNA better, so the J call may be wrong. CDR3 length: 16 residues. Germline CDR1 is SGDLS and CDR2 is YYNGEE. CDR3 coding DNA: TGTGCCAGCAGCCCAAGTGGGACGGGAGGGCCCAACGAGCAGTACTTC. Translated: CASSPSGTGGPNEQYF.

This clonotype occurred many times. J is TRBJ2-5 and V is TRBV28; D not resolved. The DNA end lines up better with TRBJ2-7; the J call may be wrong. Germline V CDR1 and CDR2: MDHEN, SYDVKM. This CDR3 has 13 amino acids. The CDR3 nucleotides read TGTGCCAGCAGTCCGCGAGCTTGGTACGAGCAGTACTTC. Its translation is CASSPRAWYEQYF.

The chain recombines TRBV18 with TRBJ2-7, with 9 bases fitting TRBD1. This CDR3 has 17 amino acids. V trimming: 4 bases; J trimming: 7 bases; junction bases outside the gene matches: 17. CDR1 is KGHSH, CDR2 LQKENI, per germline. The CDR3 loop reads CASSRNEPGQGGNEQYF. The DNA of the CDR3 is TGTGCCAGCTCACGAAACGAACCGGGACAGGGAGGCAATGAGCAGTACTTC.

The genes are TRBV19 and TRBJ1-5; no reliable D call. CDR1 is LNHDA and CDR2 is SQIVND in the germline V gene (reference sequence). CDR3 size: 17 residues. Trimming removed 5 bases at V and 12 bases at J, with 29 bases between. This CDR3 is CASSFYSGSSSYSGQHF. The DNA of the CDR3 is TGTGCCAGTAGTTTCTATTCCGGATCCAGTAGCTACAGCGGCCAGCATTTT.

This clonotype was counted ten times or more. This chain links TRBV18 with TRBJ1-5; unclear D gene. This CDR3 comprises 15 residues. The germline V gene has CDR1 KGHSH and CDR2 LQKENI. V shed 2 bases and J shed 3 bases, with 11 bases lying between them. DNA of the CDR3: TGTGCCAGCTCACCAAGTAGGCAGTACAATCAGCCCCAGCATTTT. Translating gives CASSPSRQYNQPQHF. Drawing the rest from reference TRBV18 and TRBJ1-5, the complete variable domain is NAGVMQNPRHLVRRRGQEARLRCSPMKGHSHVYWYRQLPEEGLKFMVYLQKENIIDESGMPKERFSAEFPKEGPSILRIQQVVRGDSAAYFCASSPSRQYNQPQHFGDGTRLSIL.

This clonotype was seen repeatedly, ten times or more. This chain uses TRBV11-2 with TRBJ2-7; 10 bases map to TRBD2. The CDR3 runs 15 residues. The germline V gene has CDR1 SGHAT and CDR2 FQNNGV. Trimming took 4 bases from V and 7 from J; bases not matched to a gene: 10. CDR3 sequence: CASSSLAGPSNEQYF. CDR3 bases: TGTGCCAGCAGCTCACTAGCGGGACCTTCCAATGAGCAGTACTTC.

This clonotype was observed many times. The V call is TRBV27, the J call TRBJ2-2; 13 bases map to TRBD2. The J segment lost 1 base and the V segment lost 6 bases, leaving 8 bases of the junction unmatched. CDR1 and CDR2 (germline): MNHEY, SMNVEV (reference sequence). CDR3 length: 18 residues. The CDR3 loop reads CASRRLAGGQGNTGELFF. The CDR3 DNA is TGTGCCAGCAGGCGACTAGCGGGGGGCCAGGGGAACACCGGGGAGCTGTTTTTT.

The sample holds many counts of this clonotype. CDR3: CASSRLAGGFHGFADTQYF. CDR3 in DNA: TGTGCCAGCAGTAGACTAGCGGGGGGCTTCCATGGTTTCGCAGATACGCAGTATTTT. The J gene is TRBJ2-3, the V gene TRBV6-1, with 13 bases aligning to TRBD2. The germline V gene has CDR1 MNHNS and CDR2 SASEGT. V trimming: 5 bases; J trimming: 4 bases; junction bases outside the gene matches: 15. This CDR3 has 19 residues.

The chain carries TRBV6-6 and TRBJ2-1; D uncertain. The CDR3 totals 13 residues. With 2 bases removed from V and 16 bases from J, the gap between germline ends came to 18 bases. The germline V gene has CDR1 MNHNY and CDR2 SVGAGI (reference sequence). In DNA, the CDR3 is TGTGCCAGCAGTTACCCCGGCAACACTGAAGCTTTCTTC. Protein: CASSYPGNTEAFF.

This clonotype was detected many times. This CDR3 is CASSFRTGQGSYEQYF. The CDR3 region has the DNA TGTGCCAGCAGTTTTCGAACGGGACAGGGGTCCTACGAGCAGTACTTC. The chain links TRBV6-1 to TRBJ2-7; TRBD1 matches at 10 bases. The CDR3 runs 16 residues. Germline V gene lookup returns CDR1 MNHNS and CDR2 SASEGT. V shed 5 bases, J shed 1 base, and the junction held 8 bases outside the gene matches.

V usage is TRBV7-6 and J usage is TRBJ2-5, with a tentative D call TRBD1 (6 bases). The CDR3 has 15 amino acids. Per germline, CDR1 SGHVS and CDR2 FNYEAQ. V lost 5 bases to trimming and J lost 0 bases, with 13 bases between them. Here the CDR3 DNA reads TGTGCCAGCAGCCCCGGGACACCGTACCAAGAGACCCAGTACTTC. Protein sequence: CASSPGTPYQETQYF.

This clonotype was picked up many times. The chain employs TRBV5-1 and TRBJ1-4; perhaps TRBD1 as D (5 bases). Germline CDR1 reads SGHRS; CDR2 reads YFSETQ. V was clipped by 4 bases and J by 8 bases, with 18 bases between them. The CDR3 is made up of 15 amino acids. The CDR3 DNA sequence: TGCGCCAGCAGCAGGAACAGAGCCCAGGGAGAAAAACTGTTTTTT. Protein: CASSRNRAQGEKLFF.

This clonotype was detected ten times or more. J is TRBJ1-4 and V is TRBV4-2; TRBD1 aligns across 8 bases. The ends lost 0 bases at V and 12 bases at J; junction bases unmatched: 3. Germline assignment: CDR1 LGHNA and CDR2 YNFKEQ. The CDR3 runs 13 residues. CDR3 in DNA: TGTGCCAGCAGCCAAGATTGGGGACAGGAACTGTTTTTT. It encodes CASSQDWGQELFF.

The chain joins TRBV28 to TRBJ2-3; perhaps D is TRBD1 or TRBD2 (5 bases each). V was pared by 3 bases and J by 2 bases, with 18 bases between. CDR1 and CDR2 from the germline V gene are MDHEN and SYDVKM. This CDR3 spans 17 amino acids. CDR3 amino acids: CASSFRRMRGPTDTQYF. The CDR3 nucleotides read TGTGCCAGCAGTTTCCGCAGAATGAGGGGCCCCACAGATACGCAGTATTTT.

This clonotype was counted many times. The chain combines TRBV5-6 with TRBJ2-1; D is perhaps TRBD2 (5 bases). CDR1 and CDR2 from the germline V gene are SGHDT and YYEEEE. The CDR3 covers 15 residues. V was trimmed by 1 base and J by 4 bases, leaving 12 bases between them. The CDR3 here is CASSLTITGYNEQFF. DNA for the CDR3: TGTGCCAGCAGCTTGACGATCACGGGGTACAATGAGCAGTTCTTC.

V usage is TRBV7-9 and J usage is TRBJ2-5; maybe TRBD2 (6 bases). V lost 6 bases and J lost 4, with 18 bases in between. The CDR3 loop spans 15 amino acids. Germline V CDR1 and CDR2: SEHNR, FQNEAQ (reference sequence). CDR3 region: CASSPTGGGGETQYF. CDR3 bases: TGTGCCAGCAGTCCCACCGGTGGGGGAGGAGAGACCCAGTACTTC.

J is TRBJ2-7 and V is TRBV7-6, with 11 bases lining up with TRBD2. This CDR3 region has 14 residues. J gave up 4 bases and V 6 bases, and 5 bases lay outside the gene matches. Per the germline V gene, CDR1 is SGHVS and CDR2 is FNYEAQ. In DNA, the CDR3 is TGTGCCAGCAGTACTAGCGGGAGCGCGTACGAGCAGTACTTC. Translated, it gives CASSTSGSAYEQYF. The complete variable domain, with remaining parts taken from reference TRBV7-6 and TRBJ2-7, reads GAGVSQSPRYKVTKRGQDVALRCDPISGHVSLYWYRQALGQGPEFLTYFNYEAQQDKSGLPNDRFSAERPEGSISTLTIQRTEQRDSAMYRCASSTSGSAYEQYFGPGTRLTVT.

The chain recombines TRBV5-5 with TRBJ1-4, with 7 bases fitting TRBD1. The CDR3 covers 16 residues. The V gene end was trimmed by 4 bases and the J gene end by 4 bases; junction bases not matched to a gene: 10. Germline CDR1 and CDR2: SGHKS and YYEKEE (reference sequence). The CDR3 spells CASSTDSGTVNEKLFF. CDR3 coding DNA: TGTGCCAGCAGCACGGACTCCGGGACAGTTAATGAAAAACTGTTTTTT.

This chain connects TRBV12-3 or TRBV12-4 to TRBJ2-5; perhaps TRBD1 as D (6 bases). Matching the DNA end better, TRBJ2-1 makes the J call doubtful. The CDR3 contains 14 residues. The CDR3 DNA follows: TGTGCCAGCAGCTCCCTACAGGGTCCCAATGAGCAGTTCTTC. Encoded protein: CASSSLQGPNEQFF.

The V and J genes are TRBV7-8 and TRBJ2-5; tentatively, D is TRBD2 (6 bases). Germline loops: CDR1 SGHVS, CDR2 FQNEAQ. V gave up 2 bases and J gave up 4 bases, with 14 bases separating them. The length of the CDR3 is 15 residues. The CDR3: CASSLSGGAGETQYF. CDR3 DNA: TGTGCCAGCAGCTTATCAGGCGGGGCGGGAGAGACCCAGTACTTC.

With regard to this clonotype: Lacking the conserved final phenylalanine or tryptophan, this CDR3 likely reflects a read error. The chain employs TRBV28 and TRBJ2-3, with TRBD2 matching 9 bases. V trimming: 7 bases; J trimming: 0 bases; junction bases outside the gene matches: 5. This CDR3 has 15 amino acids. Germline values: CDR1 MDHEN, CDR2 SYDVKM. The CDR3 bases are TGTGCCAGCAATCCAGCGGGGGGTAGCACAGATACGCAGTATGTT. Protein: CASNPAGGSTDTQYV.